The entry that follows covers one T cell receptor (beta chain) sequence. What it binds is unknown. Repertoires were generated with immunoSEQ multiplex PCR, while TCRdb's copy carries only in-frame clones and drops some. Among 40,000 or so clones listed, over 85% were seen once. This sample was included in a study of graft-versus-host responses after intestinal transplantation. The overall study: Each patient got anti-thymocyte globulin induction, then tacrolimus and steroids for around 3 years. Study results and caveats: Researchers found peak circulating GvH clone levels linked to early post-transplant HvG declines. Those patients showing graft-donor T cell macrochimerism displayed high graft-versus-host to host-versus-graft clonal ratios in allografts. Among recipient marrow samples, GvH clones were found; some appeared first in ileum or blood.

This sample comprised PBMCs, obtained roughly 780 days after intestinal transplantation. The sequence was collected from a human patient who received an intestinal transplant, so some T cells may come from the graft donor.

CDR3 in DNA: TGTGCCAGCAGCTTAGGATGGGACGGTCAAGAGACCCAGTACTTC. Its translation: CASSLGWDGQETQYF. This chain links TRBV11-3 with TRBJ2-5; D tentatively reads TRBD1 or TRBD2 (5 bases each). The V gene's germline CDR1 is SGHNT and CDR2 YENEEA. CDR3 size: 15 residues. The germline V and J ends were trimmed by 1 base and 2 bases, with 11 bases remaining between them.